This record covers a single TCR beta chain. This entry belongs to a study of shared clonotypes between healthy human individuals. Germline V CDR1 and CDR2: SQVTM, ANQGSEA. The CDR3 totals 16 residues. The junction had 9 bases not matched to a gene; V was cut back by 6 bases and J by 0 bases. Clones were read by immunoSEQ multiplex PCR, and TCRdb kept only the in-frame ones, dropping some. The sample records about 480,000 clones, 79% being singletons. The clonotype was recovered from a woman in her thirties or forties in good health. Some clones in this sample may be carry-over from other donors' samples. The chain has TRBV29-1 and TRBJ2-3; 10 bases are shared with TRBD2. What was sequenced was PBMCs. The CDR3 sequence: CSVTGLAGVSTDTQYF. CDR3 DNA sequence: TGCAGCGTGACGGGGCTAGCGGGGGTGAGCACAGATACGCAGTATTTT.